The clone carrying this T cell receptor beta chain was seen only a few times. This CDR3 has 16 amino acids. Data came from immunoSEQ multiplex PCR; TCRdb stores just in-frame clones and leaves some out. This sample has about 230,000 clones, with around 80% found just once. The sample is drawn from a study of blood T cell repertoires in COVID-19. About the research overall: Acute and convalescent COVID-19 specimens originated in the United States, Italy and Spain.

The gene calls are TRBV21-1 and TRBJ1-5; TRBD1, the table's D call, lacks a check against the DNA. TRBV21-1 corresponds to a pseudogene. The sequenced sample consisted of peripheral blood. The clonotype comes from a man in his forties or fifties with acute or convalescent COVID-19. The CDR3 DNA follows: TGTGCCAGCAGGACTATCTCACCGGGACAGCCTAAGCCCCAGCATTTT. Residues: CASRTISPGQPKPQHF.